This T cell receptor (beta chain) was captured by sequencing in a study of cytomegalovirus exposure and HLA in healthy donors. Primers for the PCR totalled 60 Vbeta and 13 Jbeta. Assay: immunoSEQ multiplex PCR; the TCRdb copy retains only in-frame clones and omits some. The sample includes fewer than 80,000 clones, about 68% of them seen just once. V lost 3 bases to trimming and J lost 4 bases, with 9 bases between them. Germline V gene data show CDR1 as SNHLY and CDR2 as FYNNEI. The CDR3 totals 13 residues. The chain employs TRBV2 and TRBJ1-2; D unresolved. The TCR sequence derives from a woman aged 50 to 65 in good health and CMV-seropositive. Sequencing used PBMCs. This chain's CDR3 is CASSEWAVYGYTF. The DNA for the CDR3 is TGTGCCAGCAGTGAGTGGGCAGTCTATGGCTACACCTTC. The variable domain in full, completed from reference TRBV2 and TRBJ1-2, reads EPEVTQTPSHQVTQMGQEVILRCVPISNHLYFYWYRQILGQKVEFLVSFYNNEISEKSEIFDDQFSVERPDGSNFTLKIRSTKLEDSAMYFCASSEWAVYGYTFGSGTRLTVV.